These 26 T cell receptor beta chains came from one sample sequenced in a study of graft-versus-host responses after intestinal transplantation. Method: immunoSEQ multiplex PCR; TCRdb's copy keeps in-frame clones and lacks some. The table shows tens of thousands of clones, with 90% occurring only once. The antigens of these receptors remain unknown. The input for sequencing was unstimulated CD4+ T cells sorted from spleen or lymph node cells, taken before intestinal transplant. The receptors were sampled from a human donor who received an intestinal transplant.

This rearrangement joins TRBV5-6 to TRBJ2-5; 12 bases map to TRBD2. The J call may be incorrect, as the DNA end agrees better with TRBJ2-7. This CDR3 spans 15 amino acids. CDR1 is SGHDT and CDR2 is YYEEEE in the germline V gene. The CDR3 is CASSTTSGGLYEQYF. The CDR3 region has the DNA TGTGCCAGCAGCACGACTAGCGGGGGTCTCTACGAGCAGTACTTC.

The gene calls are TRBV5-4 and TRBJ2-2; a weak D match, TRBD2 (5 bases). V lost 4 bases to trimming and J lost 3 bases, with 7 bases between them. The CDR3 runs to 13 residues. Per germline, CDR1 SGHNT and CDR2 YYREEE (reference sequence). In DNA form, the CDR3 reads TGTGCCAGCAGCGTGCGGGACACCGGGGAGCTGTTTTTT. It is translated as CASSVRDTGELFF.

The V and J genes are TRBV2 and TRBJ2-5; 9 bases fit TRBD1. In germline, CDR1 is SNHLY, CDR2 FYNNEI. This CDR3 spans 13 amino acids. J gave up 4 bases and V 6 bases, and 3 bases lay outside the gene matches. The CDR3 coding sequence is TGTGCCAGCAGACAGGGGGCAGGAGAGACCCAGTACTTC. As protein: CASRQGAGETQYF. Together with reference TRBV2 and TRBJ2-5, the CDR3 gives the full variable domain: EPEVTQTPSHQVTQMGQEVILRCVPISNHLYFYWYRQILGQKVEFLVSFYNNEISEKSEIFDDQFSVERPDGSNFTLKIRSTKLEDSAMYFCASRQGAGETQYFGPGTRLLVL.

The J gene is TRBJ2-2, the V gene TRBV2; D call uncertain. The CDR3 consists of 15 residues. V was pared by 7 bases and J by 4 bases, with 16 bases between. Germline CDR1 and CDR2: SNHLY and FYNNEI. CDR3 sequence: CASIRVLFSTGELFF. CDR3 nucleotide sequence: TGTGCCAGCATCCGGGTCTTATTTAGCACCGGGGAGCTGTTTTTT.

The genes are TRBV5-1 and TRBJ2-3; TRBD2 agrees at 7 bases. This CDR3 spans 16 amino acids. Trimming removed 0 bases from V and 2 bases from J; junction bases left unmatched: 6. CDR1 is SGHRS, CDR2 YFSETQ, per germline. CDR3 nucleotide sequence: TGCGCCAGCAGCTTGGTGGCGGGAGACACCACAGATACGCAGTATTTT. It translates to CASSLVAGDTTDTQYF.

The J gene is TRBJ1-4, the V gene TRBV5-5, with D perhaps matching TRBD1 (6 bases). CDR3 length equals 17 residues. Germline V gene data show CDR1 as SGHKS and CDR2 as YYEKEE (reference sequence). V was cut by 2 bases and J by 2 bases, with 16 bases left in between. CDR3 in amino acids: CASSFSGGGWTNEKLFF. The CDR3 DNA is TGTGCCAGCAGCTTCAGTGGTGGGGGCTGGACTAATGAAAAACTGTTTTTT.

The chain is built from TRBV7-3 and TRBJ2-5; weak D call: TRBD2 (7 bases). TRBJ2-7 explains the end of the DNA better; the J call may be wrong. From germline, CDR1 is SGHTA and CDR2 FQGTGA. The CDR3 is 14 amino acids. Written as DNA, the CDR3 is TGTGCCAGCAGCTTAGGGGGGGCCTCCTACGAGCAGTACTTC. It is translated as CASSLGGASYEQYF.

V is TRBV6-1 and J is TRBJ2-2; 10 bases map to TRBD1. V gave up 6 bases and J gave up 7 bases; unmatched junction bases: 5. The CDR3 has 14 amino acids. Germline CDR1 reads MNHNS; CDR2 reads SASEGT. In DNA, the CDR3 is TGTGCCAGCAGGGCGACAGGGGGCCACGGGGAGCTGTTTTTT. Translated, it gives CASRATGGHGELFF.

The chain uses TRBV11-2 and TRBJ1-4; 10 nucleotides agree with TRBD1. J lost 7 bases, V lost 5 bases, and 4 bases had no gene match. CDR1 SGHAT and CDR2 FQNNGV come from the germline V gene. This CDR3 region has 14 residues. The CDR3 DNA sequence: TGTGCCAGCAGCCGGGACAGGGGACTTGAAAAACTGTTTTTT. This encodes CASSRDRGLEKLFF.

This sequence joins TRBV11-2 and TRBJ2-4; no clear D gene. From germline, CDR1 is SGHAT and CDR2 FQNNGV. Trimming took off 5 bases at V and 9 bases at J, with 14 bases between the two ends. This CDR3 is 13 amino acids long. The CDR3 sequence is CASSPTPRVIQYF. The CDR3 nucleotides are TGTGCCAGCAGCCCGACCCCTAGAGTCATTCAGTACTTC.

J is TRBJ2-1 and V is TRBV25-1; D perhaps matches TRBD1 (6 bases). The germline V gene encodes CDR1 MGHDK and CDR2 SYGVNS. With 3 bases removed from V and 2 bases from J, the gap between germline ends came to 11 bases. The CDR3 is made up of 15 amino acids. CDR3 protein: CASSDYRVPYNEQFF. The DNA of the CDR3 is TGTGCCAGCAGTGATTACAGGGTGCCCTACAATGAGCAGTTCTTC.

The J gene is TRBJ1-6, the V gene TRBV7-2; 9 bases agree with TRBD1. Germline lookup yields CDR1 SGHTA and CDR2 FQGNSA. The CDR3 totals 16 residues. V shed 5 bases, J shed 10 bases, and the junction held 12 bases outside the gene matches. Here the CDR3 DNA reads TGTGCCAGCAGCCCAACAGGGGGCGCGGGAGGATCACCCCTCCACTTT. This translates into CASSPTGGAGGSPLHF. The full variable domain, with the rest looked up from reference TRBV7-2 and TRBJ1-6, is GAGVSQSPSNKVTEKGKDVELRCDPISGHTALYWYRQSLGQGLEFLIYFQGNSAPDKSGLPSDRFSAERTGGSVSTLTIQRTQQEDSAVYLCASSPTGGAGGSPLHFGNGTRLTVT.

The chain links TRBV5-4 to TRBJ1-2; 8 bases line up with TRBD1. Germline V lookup: CDR1 SGHNT, CDR2 YYREEE (reference sequence). This CDR3 has 16 amino acids. With V trimmed by 2 bases and J by 8 bases, 14 bases remained unmatched. The DNA of the CDR3 is TGTGCCAGCAGCTTAGGACAGGGTAGAAGAGCGTTGGGCTACACCTTC. Protein sequence: CASSLGQGRRALGYTF.

This chain connects TRBV5-1 to TRBJ2-3; 13 bases are shared with TRBD2. J gave up 5 bases and V 0 bases, and 6 bases lay outside the gene matches. This CDR3 is 17 amino acids long. Germline assignment: CDR1 SGHRS and CDR2 YFSETQ. DNA of the CDR3: TGCGCCAGCAGCTTGGGGACTAGCGGGGGACCTATAGATACGCAGTATTTT. Residues: CASSLGTSGGPIDTQYF.

The chain joins TRBV18 to TRBJ2-7, with 10 positions matching TRBD2. There are 14 residues in the CDR3. The germline V gene encodes CDR1 KGHSH and CDR2 LQKENI. The J segment lost 4 bases and the V segment lost 5 bases, leaving 5 bases of the junction unmatched. The DNA of the CDR3 is TGTGCCAGCTCATATCTAGCGGGGGCGTACGAGCAGTACTTC. Translation: CASSYLAGAYEQYF.

The DNA for the CDR3 is TGTGCCACCAGCAGAGTTAACGGTAACTACGAGCAGTACTTC. Its protein product is CATSRVNGNYEQYF. The rearrangement uses TRBV15 and TRBJ2-7; D gene unclear. V was trimmed by 1 base and J by 3 bases, leaving 10 bases between them. Looked up from germline, CDR1 is LNHNV and CDR2 is YYDKDF (reference sequence). The CDR3 has 14 amino acids.

The chain joins TRBV6-5 to TRBJ2-5, with 8 bases aligning to TRBD2. CDR1 is MNHEY and CDR2 is SVGAGI in the germline V gene. The CDR3 sequence is 15 residues long. The trim removed 0 bases at V and 4 bases at J, leaving 4 bases unmatched. The DNA of the CDR3 is TGTGCCAGCAGTTACTCCGGGGGGGCCGCAGAGACCCAGTACTTC. Its translation: CASSYSGGAAETQYF.

V usage is TRBV11-2 and J usage is TRBJ2-5; the match to TRBD2 covers 9 bases. CDR3 size: 17 residues. V dropped 3 bases and J dropped 2; count of bases not matched to a gene: 10. CDR1 SGHAT and CDR2 FQNNGV come from the germline V gene. The CDR3 DNA reads as TGTGCCAGCAGCTTCTCCCCCCGGACTAGCGAGCAAGAGACCCAGTACTTC. As protein: CASSFSPRTSEQETQYF.

This sequence joins TRBV18 and TRBJ2-7; 8 nucleotides match TRBD2. The ends lost 3 bases at V and 3 bases at J; junction bases unmatched: 1. The CDR3 extends over 13 amino acids. Germline V gene data show CDR1 as KGHSH and CDR2 as LQKENI. CDR3 amino acids: CASSPSGDYEQYF. CDR3 bases: TGTGCCAGCTCACCTAGCGGGGACTACGAGCAGTACTTC.

This sequence joins TRBV5-4 and TRBJ1-3, with TRBD1 matching over 7 bases. CDR1 and CDR2 (germline): SGHNT, YYREEE (reference sequence). The CDR3 length is 15 residues. V shed 4 bases and J 3 bases; nucleotides not matched to a gene: 7. The CDR3 region has the DNA TGTGCCAGCAGCCTAGGGGGCGACGGTGGAAACACCATATATTTT. Translating it yields CASSLGGDGGNTIYF.

A word on this clone: The junction departs from the called germline gene at one end, perhaps through a read error. V is TRBV7-7 and J is TRBJ2-1; the D gene is possibly TRBD2 (6 bases). CDR1 and CDR2 from the germline V gene are SSHAT and FNYEAQ (reference sequence). The length of the CDR3 is 16 residues. The CDR3 nucleotides read TGTGCTAGCAGCTTATCAGCGGGTCGGTCCTACAATGAGCAGTTCTTC. It specifies CASSLSAGRSYNEQFF.

V and J are TRBV7-6 and TRBJ2-3, with TRBD2 matching 10 bases. The CDR3 covers 22 residues. V was clipped by 1 base and J by 3 bases; unmatched bases: 22. CDR1 and CDR2 from the germline V gene are SGHVS and FNYEAQ. The CDR3 protein is CASSLGSSASGGLKGRTDTQYF. The CDR3 region has the DNA TGTGCCAGCAGCTTAGGGAGTTCGGCTAGCGGGGGCCTCAAGGGTCGAACAGATACGCAGTATTTT.

The rearrangement joins TRBV6-6 to TRBJ2-1; TRBD1 agrees at 8 bases. V lost 7 bases and J lost 7; bases outside the gene matches: 6. The CDR3 is made up of 13 amino acids. Per germline, CDR1 MNHNY and CDR2 SVGAGI (reference sequence). The CDR3 region has the DNA TGTGCCAGCACGGGACAGGTAGGAAATGAGCAGTTCTTC. Translated, it gives CASTGQVGNEQFF.

This clone was seen a single time. The V call is TRBV5-4, the J call TRBJ1-2; D perhaps matches TRBD1 (5 bases). V lost 4 bases and J lost 0, with 10 bases in between. Looked up from germline, CDR1 is SGHNT and CDR2 is YYREEE (reference sequence). The CDR3 has 14 residues. This CDR3 reads CASSPGKANYGYTF. The CDR3 bases are TGTGCCAGCAGCCCAGGGAAGGCTAACTATGGCTACACCTTC.

The DNA of the CDR3 is TGTGCCAGCAGCTTGGGCGGGAAGAACACTGAAGCTTTCTTT. This gives the protein CASSLGGKNTEAFF. The chain links TRBV5-4 to TRBJ1-1; D unclear. The CDR3 contains 14 residues. Deletions cut 0 bases from V and 1 base from J, with 7 bases between. The V gene's germline CDR1 is SGHNT and CDR2 YYREEE (reference sequence).

This clone is a singleton in its sample. V and J are TRBV12-5 and TRBJ1-2; D not certain. This CDR3 is built from 13 residues. The germline CDR1 and CDR2 sequences are LGHNT and FRNRAP. Deletions cut 3 bases from V and 4 bases from J, with 9 bases between. The CDR3 bases are TGTGCTAGTGGTTTCGGGGATCTCTATGGCTACACCTTC. Protein: CASGFGDLYGYTF.